The clone carrying this T cell receptor beta chain has at least ten counts. This record comes from a study of spatial heterogeneity in lung cancer. TCRdb re-derived calls from the 5' RACE reads in MiXCR, one entry per CDR3 protein. The table includes just over 25,000 distinct CDR3 sequences, around 13% detected once. V lost 6 bases to trimming and J lost 1 base; unmatched junction nucleotides: 6. The CDR3 consists of 15 residues. The V gene's germline CDR1 is SNHLY and CDR2 FYNNEI. Described time point: sample taken at primary tumor resection. Sequencing of whole RNA from tumor, nontumor lung or frozen PBMC involved no sorting.

Material: PBMCs, obtained at surgery. The chain recombines TRBV2 with TRBJ2-7; 10 bases fit TRBD2. This clonotype originated in a female donor with early-stage non-small cell lung cancer. CDR3 DNA: TGTGCCAGCAGCCCAGGACTAGCGGCGTCCTACGAGCAGTACGTC. It specifies CASSPGLAASYEQYV.